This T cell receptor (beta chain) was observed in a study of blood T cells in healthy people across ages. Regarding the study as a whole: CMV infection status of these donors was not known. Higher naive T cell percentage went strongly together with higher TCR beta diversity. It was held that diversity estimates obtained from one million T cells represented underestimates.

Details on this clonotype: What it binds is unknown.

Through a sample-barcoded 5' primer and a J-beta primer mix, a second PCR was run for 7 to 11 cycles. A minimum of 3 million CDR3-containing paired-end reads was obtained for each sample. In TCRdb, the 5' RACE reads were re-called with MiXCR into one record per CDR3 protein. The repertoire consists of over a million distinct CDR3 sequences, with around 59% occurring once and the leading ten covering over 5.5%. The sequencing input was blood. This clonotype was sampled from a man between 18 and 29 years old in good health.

The CDR3 protein is CASSTGTGTHEQFF. The CDR3 DNA sequence: TGTGCCAGCAGTACCGGGACAGGGACTCATGAGCAGTTCTTC. V gene TRBV27 combines with J gene TRBJ2-1, with 9 positions matching TRBD1. The V gene end was trimmed by 5 bases and the J gene end by 8 bases; junction bases not matched to a gene: 7. Germline assignment: CDR1 MNHEY and CDR2 SMNVEV (reference sequence). The CDR3 is 14 residues long.